This T cell receptor (beta chain) is from a study of cytomegalovirus exposure and HLA in healthy donors. The study, taken as a whole, reports: Common viral pathogens were later found to be apparently linked to several of the most significant clusters. CMV antigen specificity of three CMV-associated chains was confirmed in vitro.

The PCR contained 60 Vbeta and 13 Jbeta primers. How the authors handled the data: A later analysis counted about 80 million unique TCR beta chains, some 12 million shared. Here immunoSEQ multiplex PCR was the method, and the copy in TCRdb shows in-frame clones only, minus some. That table supplies the V and J calls and clone size; D and trimming were determined from the DNA. This sample yields fewer than 200,000 clones, of which 85% are seen a single time; about 2.1% belongs to the top ten. Deletions cut 1 base from V and 4 bases from J, with 10 bases between. The V gene's germline CDR1 is LNHNV and CDR2 YYDKDF (reference sequence). The CDR3 runs to 15 residues. Note on this clone: The antigen remains unidentified.

This sequence joins TRBV15 and TRBJ2-2; D gene unclear. Sequencing was performed on PBMCs. The receptor's source is a man aged 18 to 30 in good health and CMV-seropositive. As DNA, the CDR3 is TGTGCCACCAGCAGAGGTACAGCTACCACCGGGGAGCTGTTTTTT. It yields the protein CATSRGTATTGELFF.